The entry below gives a single T cell receptor (beta chain) sequence along with its context. These data come from a study of blood T cell repertoires in COVID-19. As for the study in general: Sources were T cells, B-cell-depleted T cells, or PBMCs; the material itself was cDNA or gDNA.

TCRdb's table, derived via immunoSEQ multiplex PCR, lists solely in-frame clones and lacks some. Of around 140,000 clones detected, about 86% appear once; the ten largest clones hold 2% to 3%. The clonotype comes from a man aged 35 to 55 with acute COVID-19. The material sequenced was PBMCs or T cells enriched from blood (not recorded which).

CDR3 bases: TGTGCCAGCAGTTACTCCTGGACAGGTCTCACCGGGGAGCTGTTTTTT. It is translated as CASSYSWTGLTGELFF. The chain links TRBV6-5 to TRBJ2-2, with 7 positions matching TRBD1. The V and J ends lost 0 bases and 4 bases, in that order; junction bases with no gene match: 5. The CDR3 is 16 amino acids. In germline, CDR1 is MNHEY, CDR2 SVGAGI.